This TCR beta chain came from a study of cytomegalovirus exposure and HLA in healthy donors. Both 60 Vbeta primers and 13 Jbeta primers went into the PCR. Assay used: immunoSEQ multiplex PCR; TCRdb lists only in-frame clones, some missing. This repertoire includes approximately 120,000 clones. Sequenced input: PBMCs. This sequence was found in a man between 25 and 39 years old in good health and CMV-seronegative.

The CDR3 DNA is TGCGCCAGCCGCGTCGCAGGGGTTGACATTCAGTACTTC. Translation: CASRVAGVDIQYF. The genes are TRBV5-1 and TRBJ2-4; weak D call: TRBD1 (6 bases). The germline V and J ends were trimmed by 7 bases and 8 bases, with 16 bases remaining between them. The CDR3 consists of 13 residues. From germline, CDR1 is SGHRS and CDR2 YFSETQ.